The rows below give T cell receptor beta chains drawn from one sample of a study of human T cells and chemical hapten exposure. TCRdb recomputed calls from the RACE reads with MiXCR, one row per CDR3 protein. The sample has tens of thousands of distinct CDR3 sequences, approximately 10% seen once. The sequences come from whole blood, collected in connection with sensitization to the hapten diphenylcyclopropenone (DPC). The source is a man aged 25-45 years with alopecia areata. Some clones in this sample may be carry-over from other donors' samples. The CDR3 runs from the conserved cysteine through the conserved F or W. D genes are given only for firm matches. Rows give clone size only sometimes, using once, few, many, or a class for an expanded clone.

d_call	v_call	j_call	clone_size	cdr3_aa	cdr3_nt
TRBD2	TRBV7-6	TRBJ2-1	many	CASSLFSGGPSEQFF	TGTGCCAGCAGCTTATTTTCGGGAGGGCCTAGTGAGCAGTTCTTC
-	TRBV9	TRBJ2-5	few	CASSWGSQETQYF	TGTGCCAGCAGCTGGGGCAGCCAAGAGACCCAGTACTTC
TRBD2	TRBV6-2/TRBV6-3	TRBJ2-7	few	CATQPGLAGGFTIYEQYF	TGTGCCACCCAGCCGGGACTAGCGGGGGGATTTACCATCTACGAGCAGTACTTC
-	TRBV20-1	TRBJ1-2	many	CSARGLFNYGYTF	TGCAGTGCGAGGGGACTGTTTAACTATGGCTACACCTTC
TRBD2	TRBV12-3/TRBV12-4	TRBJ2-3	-	CASSLLAGAADTQYF	TGTGCCAGCAGTTTACTAGCGGGAGCTGCAGATACGCAGTATTTT
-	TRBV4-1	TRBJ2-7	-	CASSQRDLPSYEQYF	TGCGCCAGCAGCCAAAGGGACTTGCCCTCCTACGAGCAGTACTTC
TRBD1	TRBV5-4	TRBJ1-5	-	CASSLDRGGPNQPQHF	TGTGCCAGCAGCTTAGACAGGGGAGGTCCTAATCAGCCCCAGCATTTT
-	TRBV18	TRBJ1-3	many	CASSPGTPGSGNTIYF	TGTGCCAGCTCACCCGGGACCCCCGGGTCTGGAAACACCATATATTTT
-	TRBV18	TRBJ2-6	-	CASSPTGGANVLTF	TGTGCCAGCTCACCAACCGGTGGGGCCAACGTCCTGACTTTC
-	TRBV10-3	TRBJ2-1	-	CAISEYNEQFF	TGTGCCATCAGTGAATACAATGAGCAGTTCTTC
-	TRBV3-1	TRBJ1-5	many	CASSQDHGGGGQPQHF	TGTGCCAGCAGCCAAGATCACGGGGGCGGTGGTCAGCCCCAGCATTTT
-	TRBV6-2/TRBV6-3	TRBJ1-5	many	CASSYSGDQQPQHF	TGTGCCAGCAGTTACTCAGGGGATCAACAGCCCCAGCATTTT
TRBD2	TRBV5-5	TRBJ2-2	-	CASSSLRPSGTSLNTGELFF	TGTGCCAGCAGCTCTCTCAGGCCTAGCGGGACCTCACTGAACACCGGGGAGCTGTTTTTT
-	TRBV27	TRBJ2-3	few	CASSSRDRYTQYF	TGTGCCAGCAGCAGTCGAGACAGGTATACGCAGTATTTT
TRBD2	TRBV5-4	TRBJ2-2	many	CASSLYGTPGRAGELFF	TGTGCCAGCAGCTTGTATGGGACACCCGGGAGGGCCGGGGAGCTGTTTTTT
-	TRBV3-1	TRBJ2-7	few	CASSQFEDIRNEQYF	TGTGCCAGCAGCCAATTTGAGGACATTCGAAACGAGCAGTACTTC
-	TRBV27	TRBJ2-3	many	CASSLGSRAPDTQYF	TGTGCCAGCAGTTTAGGTTCCAGGGCACCAGATACGCAGTATTTT
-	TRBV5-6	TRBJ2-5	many	CASSPVTLQETQYF	TGTGCCAGCAGCCCGGTCACCCTCCAAGAGACCCAGTACTTC
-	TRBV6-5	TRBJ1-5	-	CASSPSYGQPQHF	TGTGCCAGCAGCCCCTCGTATGGTCAGCCCCAGCATTTT
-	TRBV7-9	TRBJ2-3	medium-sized	CASSLTGGAGPDTQYF	TGTGCCAGCAGCTTAACGGGCGGGGCCGGCCCAGATACGCAGTATTTT
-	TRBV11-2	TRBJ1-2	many	CASSQNTYGYTF	TGTGCCAGCAGCCAAAATACCTATGGCTACACCTTC
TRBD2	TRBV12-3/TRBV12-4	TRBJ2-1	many	CASSFRREKQFF	TGTGCCAGCAGTTTCCGGCGGGAGAAGCAGTTCTTC
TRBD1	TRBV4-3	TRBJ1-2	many	CASSQDGAGTGGSTF	TGCGCCAGCAGCCAAGATGGGGCCGGGACAGGGGGCTCCACCTTC
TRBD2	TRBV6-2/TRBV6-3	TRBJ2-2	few	CASSWTRNTGELFF	TGTGCCAGCAGTTGGACTAGGAACACCGGGGAGCTGTTTTTT
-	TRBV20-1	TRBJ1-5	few	CSASRDTSNQPQHF	TGCAGTGCTTCCAGGGATACAAGCAATCAGCCCCAGCATTTT
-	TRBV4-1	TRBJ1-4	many	CASSQTPGATNEKLFF	TGCGCCAGCAGCCAAACACCAGGGGCAACTAATGAAAAACTGTTTTTT
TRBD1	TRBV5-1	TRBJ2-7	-	CASSHGTANEQYF	TGCGCCAGCAGTCACGGGACAGCCAACGAGCAGTACTTC
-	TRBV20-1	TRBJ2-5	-	CSAAGTQQETQYF	TGCAGTGCGGCCGGGACACAACAAGAGACCCAGTACTTC
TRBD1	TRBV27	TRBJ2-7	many	CASWTGRSYEQYF	TGTGCCAGTTGGACAGGGAGGTCCTACGAGCAGTACTTC
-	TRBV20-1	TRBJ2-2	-	CSGPGPSGELFF	TGCAGTGGACCGGGCCCCTCGGGGGAGCTGTTTTTT
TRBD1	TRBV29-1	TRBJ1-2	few	CSVEGGGSGYTF	TGCAGCGTTGAAGGAGGGGGCAGTGGCTACACCTTC
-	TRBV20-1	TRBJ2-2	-	CSARTPTLEELFF	TGCAGTGCGAGGACACCCACATTGGAGGAGCTGTTTTTT